This is a list of T cell receptor beta chains from one sample in a study of cytomegalovirus exposure and HLA in healthy donors. Clones were sequenced by immunoSEQ multiplex PCR, and TCRdb holds only the in-frame ones, with some missing. The table lists 95,000 to 150,000 clones, roughly 80% of them singletons. The sample was PBMCs. The source is a woman under 30 in good health and CMV-seronegative. Both conserved end residues are part of each CDR3. D genes are given only for firm matches. Part of the rows lack a size; the others show once, few, many or a class for expanded clones.

V: TRBV9; J: TRBJ2-3; size: .; D: TRBD2; CDR3: CASSPHAGVEDTQYF; DNA: TGTGCCAGCAGCCCCCATGCGGGAGTGGAAGATACGCAGTATTTT
V: TRBV5-1; J: TRBJ2-1; size: .; D: TRBD2; CDR3: CASHLVAGSYNEQFF; DNA: TGCGCCAGCCACCTCGTAGCGGGGTCTTACAATGAGCAGTTCTTC
V: TRBV29-1; J: TRBJ2-5; size: once; D: TRBD2; CDR3: CSVDPGGGETQYF; DNA: TGCAGCGTTGATCCTGGGGGGGGAGAGACCCAGTACTTC
V: TRBV4-1; J: TRBJ1-5; size: .; D: .; CDR3: CASSHQQGGGTPQHF; DNA: TGCGCCAGCAGCCACCAACAGGGAGGGGGTACGCCCCAGCATTTT
V: TRBV11-2; J: TRBJ2-2; size: once; D: .; CDR3: CASSRTGGSNTGELFF; DNA: TGTGCCAGCAGCCGTACGGGGGGCTCGAACACCGGGGAGCTGTTTTTT
V: TRBV27; J: TRBJ1-1; size: .; D: .; CDR3: CASSLSGRIGTEAFF; DNA: TGTGCCAGCAGTTTATCGGGGCGGATAGGGACTGAAGCTTTCTTT
V: TRBV18; J: TRBJ2-5; size: .; D: .; CDR3: CASSPTAETQYF; DNA: TGTGCCAGCTCACCAACAGCCGAGACCCAGTACTTC
V: TRBV5-5; J: TRBJ1-6; size: .; D: .; CDR3: CASSPGGGPSPLHF; DNA: TGTGCCAGCAGCCCCGGGGGGGGCCCTTCACCCCTCCACTTT
V: TRBV18; J: TRBJ2-3; size: .; D: .; CDR3: CASSDLKTGRRSDTQYF; DNA: TGTGCCAGCTCAGATCTTAAGACAGGGAGGAGGTCAGATACGCAGTATTTT
V: TRBV4-1; J: TRBJ2-7; size: .; D: .; CDR3: CASGDAGSYEQYF; DNA: TGCGCCAGCGGCGATGCGGGGAGTTACGAGCAGTACTTC
V: TRBV29-1; J: TRBJ1-1; size: .; D: .; CDR3: CSVEVGRNTEAFF; DNA: TGCAGCGTTGAAGTAGGGAGGAACACTGAAGCTTTCTTT
V: TRBV7-9; J: TRBJ1-4; size: .; D: TRBD1; CDR3: CASSLLDRGRGEKLFF; DNA: TGTGCCAGCAGCTTACTAGACAGGGGAAGGGGTGAAAAACTGTTTTTT
V: TRBV18; J: TRBJ1-1; size: .; D: .; CDR3: CASSPLGQGLNTEAFF; DNA: TGTGCCAGCTCACCCCTGGGGCAGGGGCTGAACACTGAAGCTTTCTTT
V: TRBV5-6; J: TRBJ1-2; size: .; D: .; CDR3: CASSLVGPNYGYTF; DNA: TGTGCCAGCAGCTTGGTGGGGCCCAACTATGGCTACACCTTC
V: TRBV7-9; J: TRBJ1-2; size: .; D: .; CDR3: CASSFSSAANYGYTF; DNA: TGTGCCAGCAGCTTTAGCAGTGCGGCAAACTATGGCTACACCTTC
V: TRBV9; J: TRBJ2-5; size: .; D: TRBD1; CDR3: CASSVGMGQGGETQYF; DNA: TGTGCCAGCAGCGTCGGAATGGGACAGGGAGGAGAGACCCAGTACTTC
V: TRBV30; J: TRBJ2-7; size: .; D: .; CDR3: CAWRRGSYEQYF; DNA: TGTGCCTGGAGAAGGGGTAGCTACGAGCAGTACTTC
V: TRBV2; J: TRBJ2-1; size: .; D: TRBD2; CDR3: CASRLAGASNEQFF; DNA: TGTGCCAGCAGACTAGCGGGGGCCTCCAATGAGCAGTTCTTC
V: TRBV6-6; J: TRBJ1-1; size: .; D: TRBD1; CDR3: CASGSDRGKNTEAFF; DNA: TGTGCCAGCGGATCGGACAGGGGGAAGAACACTGAAGCTTTCTTT
V: TRBV4-3; J: TRBJ2-2; size: few; D: .; CDR3: CASSQERGTGELFF; DNA: TGCGCCAGCAGCCAAGAAAGAGGCACCGGGGAGCTGTTTTTT
V: TRBV9; J: TRBJ2-7; size: .; D: .; CDR3: CASSASPGPAKTSGAYEQYF; DNA: TGTGCCAGCAGCGCCTCCCCGGGACCGGCTAAAACATCGGGGGCCTACGAGCAGTACTTC
V: TRBV18; J: TRBJ2-1; size: .; D: .; CDR3: CASSPLGGYNEQFF; DNA: TGTGCCAGCTCACCATTAGGGGGCTACAATGAGCAGTTCTTC
V: TRBV6-6; J: TRBJ1-3; size: .; D: TRBD1; CDR3: CASIDYRGDTIYF; DNA: TGTGCCAGCATCGACTACAGGGGAGACACCATATATTTT
V: TRBV5-4; J: TRBJ2-7; size: .; D: TRBD1; CDR3: CAGHPGTGGEQYF; DNA: TGTGCCGGCCATCCCGGGACAGGGGGTGAGCAGTACTTC
V: TRBV19; J: TRBJ1-2; size: .; D: .; CDR3: CASSPTAIGRYTF; DNA: TGTGCCAGTAGCCCAACGGCGATAGGGAGATACACCTTC
V: TRBV18; J: TRBJ2-5; size: .; D: TRBD1; CDR3: CASSPPLGTERETQYF; DNA: TGTGCCAGCTCACCACCCCTTGGGACAGAACGAGAGACCCAGTACTTC
V: TRBV15; J: TRBJ1-5; size: .; D: .; CDR3: CATSRGDSNQPQHF; DNA: TGTGCCACCAGCAGAGGGGACTCAAATCAGCCCCAGCATTTT
V: TRBV30; J: TRBJ2-7; size: .; D: TRBD1; CDR3: CAWSVIGDSYPPSEYEQYF; DNA: TGTGCCTGGAGTGTTATTGGGGACAGTTATCCCCCCTCGGAATACGAGCAGTACTTC
V: TRBV7-9; J: TRBJ2-1; size: .; D: .; CDR3: CASSLDRYNEQFF; DNA: TGTGCCAGCAGCCTCGACAGATACAATGAGCAGTTCTTC
V: TRBV6-5; J: TRBJ2-1; size: .; D: .; CDR3: CASSYNYPHNEQFF; DNA: TGTGCCAGCAGTTATAACTACCCCCACAATGAGCAGTTCTTC
V: TRBV5-4; J: TRBJ2-7; size: few; D: TRBD1; CDR3: CASSSRGREQYF; DNA: TGTGCCAGCAGCTCCAGGGGGCGCGAGCAGTACTTC
V: TRBV19; J: TRBJ2-3; size: .; D: TRBD2; CDR3: CASSTGTTPDTQYF; DNA: TGTGCCAGTAGTACCGGGACTACCCCCGATACGCAGTATTTT
V: TRBV11-2; J: TRBJ2-3; size: .; D: .; CDR3: CASSLDRGRHTQYF; DNA: TGTGCCAGCAGCTTAGACAGGGGGAGGCATACGCAGTATTTT
V: TRBV15; J: TRBJ2-5; size: .; D: .; CDR3: CATSPRGKEQETQYF; DNA: TGTGCCACCAGCCCCCGAGGAAAGGAACAAGAGACCCAGTACTTC
V: TRBV7-2; J: TRBJ1-3; size: once; D: .; CDR3: CASSLVGRGFSGNTIYF; DNA: TGTGCCAGCAGCTTAGTAGGCAGGGGTTTCTCTGGAAACACCATATATTTT
V: TRBV7-6; J: TRBJ1-1; size: .; D: .; CDR3: CASSLFPYTEAFF; DNA: TGTGCCAGCAGCTTATTCCCATACACTGAAGCTTTCTTT
V: TRBV30; J: TRBJ1-1; size: .; D: TRBD1; CDR3: CAWTGQPGLHTEAFF; DNA: TGTGCCTGGACGGGACAGCCTGGGCTGCACACTGAAGCTTTCTTT
V: TRBV5-1; J: TRBJ2-1; size: once; D: .; CDR3: CASSSPVTVDNEQFF; DNA: TGCGCCAGCAGCTCCCCAGTTACCGTTGACAATGAGCAGTTCTTC
V: TRBV14; J: TRBJ2-1; size: .; D: .; CDR3: CASSQDTGYNEQFF; DNA: TGTGCCAGCAGCCAAGATACCGGCTACAATGAGCAGTTCTTC
V: TRBV29-1; J: TRBJ1-4; size: .; D: .; CDR3: CSVWGGDLEKLFF; DNA: TGCAGCGTTTGGGGCGGTGATCTTGAAAAACTGTTTTTT
V: TRBV4-1; J: TRBJ2-2; size: once; D: .; CDR3: CASSHNRDTGELFF; DNA: TGCGCCAGCAGCCACAACAGGGACACCGGGGAGCTGTTTTTT
V: TRBV7-2; J: TRBJ2-5; size: once; D: TRBD2; CDR3: CASSPRAGGQETQYF; DNA: TGTGCCAGCAGCCCCCGAGCGGGGGGCCAAGAGACCCAGTACTTC
V: TRBV2; J: TRBJ2-7; size: .; D: TRBD2; CDR3: CASRKTSASSYEQYF; DNA: TGTGCCAGCAGAAAAACTAGCGCGAGCTCCTACGAGCAGTACTTC
V: TRBV6-6; J: TRBJ1-1; size: .; D: .; CDR3: CASSYRGNTEAFF; DNA: TGTGCCAGCAGTTACCGGGGGAACACTGAAGCTTTCTTT
V: TRBV27; J: TRBJ2-1; size: .; D: TRBD1; CDR3: CASSLPGTGYNEQFF; DNA: TGTGCCAGCAGTTTGCCCGGGACAGGCTACAATGAGCAGTTCTTC
V: TRBV25-1; J: TRBJ1-2; size: .; D: .; CDR3: CASSDPSEGTGGYTF; DNA: TGTGCCAGCAGTGACCCCTCGGAGGGGACGGGCGGCTACACCTTC
V: TRBV27; J: TRBJ2-1; size: .; D: .; CDR3: CASSLYANNEQFF; DNA: TGTGCCAGCAGTTTATACGCTAACAATGAGCAGTTCTTC
V: TRBV6-6; J: TRBJ2-1; size: .; D: .; CDR3: CASERVSYGEQFF; DNA: TGTGCCAGCGAACGGGTTAGCTATGGTGAGCAGTTCTTC
V: TRBV5-4; J: TRBJ1-1; size: few; D: .; CDR3: CASSMGGVGSLNTEAFF; DNA: TGTGCCAGCAGCATGGGCGGCGTCGGGTCCTTGAACACTGAAGCTTTCTTT
V: TRBV5-4; J: TRBJ1-6; size: .; D: .; CDR3: CASSLLGHFSPLHF; DNA: TGTGCCAGCAGCTTGCTTGGACATTTCTCACCCCTCCACTTT